Listed below are T cell receptor beta chains from one sample, sequenced in a study of T cells in tumors after PD-1 blockade. The data were produced by immunoSEQ multiplex PCR, yet TCRdb's version contains in-frame clones alone and is incomplete. The table records 4,000 to 5,000 clones, 73% of them present only once. The specimen comprised tumor tissue, sampled before anti-PD-1 treatment. The receptor set was obtained from a human donor with basal cell carcinoma. CDR3s include the opening cysteine and the closing phenylalanine or tryptophan.

>TRBV30
CAWSVGRPTF
>TRBV9
CASSEGADSYEQYF
>TRBV3-1/TRBV3-2
CASSQGWDRRYEKLFF
>TRBV5-6
CASSPPTGTYEQYF
>TRBV19
CASSIRYHALWEVSNQPQHF
>TRBV6-4
CASSPQRGMTYNEQFF
>TRBV2
CASSELGQMNTEAFF
>TRBV29-1
CSARGSGTGETQYF
>TRBV5-1
CASSADTTGTYNEQFF
>TRBV28
CASGLDGYEQYF
>TRBV12-5
CASGLSAGTYNEQFF
>TRBV5-4
CASTAGGTLRNEQFF
>TRBV20-1
CSADTEAFF
>TRBV6-5
CASRLTGGNQPQHF
>TRBV10-3
CAISPLTGNTEAFF
>TRBV5-1
CASSSSTDTQYF
>TRBV15
CATSRDRAPGGGYTF
>TRBV5-6
CASSSFGDISYEQYF
>TRBV5-1
CASTDRLNTGELFF
>TRBV2
CASSVGVVADTQYF
>TRBV19
CASSIRNEQFF
>TRBV6-5
CASSYSEGAGELFF
>TRBV5-1
CASSDGNRETNTEAFF
>TRBV25-1
CASSKQGHQETQYF
>TRBV29-1
CSVDRTDMASQYF
>TRBV19
CASALTWDTDTQYF
>TRBV7-7
CASSSDRTSGQETQYF
>TRBV6-5
CASSLRQGGNSPLHF
>TRBV6-5
CASSFSMNTEAFF
>TRBV5-1
CASSVGEATNEKLFF
>TRBV19
CASSISAGQDYEQYF
>TRBV25-1
CASSPGERGTQYF
>TRBV14
CASSQERRTNEKLFF
>TRBV5-6
CASSRTSGAVLKETQYF
>TRBV5-5
CASKGQLLQETQYF
>TRBV9
CASSVASRGGAREQFF
>TRBV19
CASSGGGAGTDTQYF
>TRBV6-4
CASSDSSGGSTDTQYF
>TRBV13
CASSPRGLAGGLDTQYF
>TRBV19
CATAGFNQPQHF
>TRBV9
CASSVEGGPNYEQYF
>TRBV18
CASSPGTDNYEQYF
>TRBV30
CAWRRGEAFF
>TRBV2
CASSGNSGGADEQYF
>TRBV7-8
CASSADTSGGWYEQYF
>TRBV19
CASSIGGLSYEQYF
>TRBV5-5
CASSLGLYSNQPQHF
>TRBV5-1
CASSLGTGGNQPQHF
>TRBV7-9
CASSPRGQGNYNEQFF
>TRBV5-1
CASSPGTGYYNEQFF
>TRBV5-1
CASSPGERDETQYF
>TRBV6-1
CASSEITSGGGEQYF
>TRBV5-1
CASSLIGTGDTEKLFF
>TRBV5-1
CASSLRGGYDGNTIYF
>TRBV7-8
CASSLARNQPQHF
>TRBV29-1
CSVSLTEGWGDTQYF
>TRBV29-1
CSGAWGDGYTF
>TRBV29-1
CSVEGGAGVNEQYF